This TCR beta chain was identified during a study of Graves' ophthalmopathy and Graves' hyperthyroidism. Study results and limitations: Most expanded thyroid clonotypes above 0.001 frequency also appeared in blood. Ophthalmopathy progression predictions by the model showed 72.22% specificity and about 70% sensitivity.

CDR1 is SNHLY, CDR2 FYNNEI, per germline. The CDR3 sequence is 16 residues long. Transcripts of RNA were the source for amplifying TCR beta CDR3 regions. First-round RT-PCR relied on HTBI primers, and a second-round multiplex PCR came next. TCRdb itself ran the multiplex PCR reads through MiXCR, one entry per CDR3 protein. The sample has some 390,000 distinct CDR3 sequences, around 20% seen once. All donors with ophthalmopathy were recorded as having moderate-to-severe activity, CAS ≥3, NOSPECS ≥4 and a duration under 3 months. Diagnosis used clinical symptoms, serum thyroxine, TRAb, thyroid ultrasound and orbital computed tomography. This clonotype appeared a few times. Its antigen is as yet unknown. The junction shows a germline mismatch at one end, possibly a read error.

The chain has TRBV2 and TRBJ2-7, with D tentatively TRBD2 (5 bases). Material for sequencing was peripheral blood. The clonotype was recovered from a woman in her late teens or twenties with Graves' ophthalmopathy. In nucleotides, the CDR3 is TGTTCCAGCAGCGCTGACTGGACTGAATGGAGGAGCGAGCAGTACTTC. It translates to CSSSADWTEWRSEQYF.